Following are 30 T cell receptor beta chains from one sample sequenced in a study of blood T cell repertoires in COVID-19. Clones were read by immunoSEQ multiplex PCR, and TCRdb kept only the in-frame ones, dropping some. The sample has about 250,000 clones, 86% seen once. Sample: peripheral blood. These receptors all stem from a woman in her sixties who had recovered from COVID-19.

The chain joins TRBV12-3 or TRBV12-4 to TRBJ2-7, with D possibly matching TRBD2 (5 bases). The CDR3 consists of 13 residues. Trimming shortened V by 7 bases and J by 1 base, and 11 bases separated the two germline ends. The CDR3 reads CASTRGGSYEQYF. In DNA form, the CDR3 reads TGTGCCAGCACCCGAGGAGGTTCCTACGAGCAGTACTTC.

This sequence joins TRBV5-5 and TRBJ2-1; TRBD1 matches 9 bases. Germline lookup yields CDR1 SGHKS and CDR2 YYEKEE (reference sequence). The CDR3 runs 15 residues. V shed 3 bases and J 7 bases; nucleotides not matched to a gene: 8. The CDR3 nucleotides are TGTGCCAGCAGCTCCCCCCGGACAGGGGAGAATGAGCAGTTCTTC. Translation: CASSSPRTGENEQFF.

This clone is a singleton in its sample. This chain uses TRBV28 with TRBJ2-5; D is ambiguous. CDR3 length: 15 residues. Germline-derived CDR1 and CDR2 are MDHEN and SYDVKM. The ends were cut back, 5 bases at V and 4 bases at J, with 17 bases in the middle. The CDR3 DNA reads TGTGCCAGCAGTCCAGACCCCCCCGGCGGAGAGACCCAGTACTTC. This encodes CASSPDPPGGETQYF.

The chain employs TRBV4-1 and TRBJ2-1, with 8 bases that match TRBD1. The CDR3 consists of 14 residues. V was clipped by 6 bases and J by 7 bases; unmatched bases: 8. Germline CDR1 MGHRA, CDR2 YSYEKL. The chain's CDR3 is CASRDRARKNEQFF. CDR3 DNA: TGCGCCAGCAGGGACAGGGCGAGGAAGAATGAGCAGTTCTTC.

The chain joins TRBV6-4 to TRBJ1-6, with D uncertain. Germline V CDR1 and CDR2: MRHNA, SNTAGT. The CDR3 is 15 residues long. V was trimmed by 1 base and J by 9 bases, leaving 13 bases between them. DNA for the CDR3: TGTGCCAGCAGTGACTTTGCCTTCCCCGGTTCACCCCTCCACTTT. It is translated as CASSDFAFPGSPLHF.

This clone appeared a single time. The chain employs TRBV7-8 and TRBJ1-2; unclear D gene. The CDR3 sequence is 15 residues long. The V gene lost 5 bases and the J gene lost 2 bases, with 15 bases spanning the gap. CDR1 and CDR2 from the germline V gene are SGHVS and FQNEAQ. In DNA form, the CDR3 reads TGTGCCAGCAGCCCCGCGGATTACGGGAACTATGGCTACACCTTC. Translated, it gives CASSPADYGNYGYTF.

Points on this clone: This CDR3 is also generated by other DNA sequences in the sample. The rearrangement links TRBV2 to TRBJ2-2; the D gene is possibly TRBD2 (5 bases). Trimming removed 4 bases from V and 4 bases from J, with 10 bases in between. The germline V gene has CDR1 SNHLY and CDR2 FYNNEI. CDR3 length: 14 amino acids. The CDR3 sequence is CASSGLAGTGELFF. CDR3 DNA: TGTGCCAGCAGTGGGCTAGCAGGCACCGGGGAGCTGTTTTTT.

CDR3 DNA: TGTGCCAGCAGCCCTGGACTAGCGGAAAGCACAGATACGCAGTATTTT. Its translation is CASSPGLAESTDTQYF. This chain uses TRBV5-5 with TRBJ2-3; 10 nucleotides align to TRBD2. V gave up 4 bases and J gave up 0 bases; unmatched junction bases: 5. Per the germline V gene, CDR1 is SGHKS and CDR2 is YYEKEE (reference sequence). The CDR3 has 16 residues.

The gene calls are TRBV6-6 and TRBJ1-6; D unresolved. Germline CDR1 and CDR2: MNHNY and SVGAGI (reference sequence). V dropped 0 bases and J dropped 9 bases, with 12 bases sitting between them. The CDR3 extends over 15 amino acids. CDR3: CASSYSRHEGSPLHF. The CDR3 DNA follows: TGTGCCAGCAGTTACTCAAGGCACGAGGGTTCACCCCTCCACTTT.

The rearrangement uses TRBV2 and TRBJ1-5; D is perhaps TRBD1 (6 bases). The germline V gene has CDR1 SNHLY and CDR2 FYNNEI. V lost 5 bases, J lost 1 base, and 9 bases lay in between. CDR3 size: 14 residues. As DNA, the CDR3 is TGTGCCAGCAGTCCAGGGGTGAGCAATCAGCCCCAGCATTTT. This sequence encodes CASSPGVSNQPQHF.

The chain links TRBV3-1 (or the pseudogene TRBV3-2) to TRBJ2-5; 8 bases match TRBD2. Trimming at V came to 3 bases and at J to 5 bases, leaving 5 bases not matched to a gene. The CDR3 covers 14 residues. CDR1 and CDR2 from the germline V gene are LGHDT and YNNKEL (reference sequence). Here the CDR3 reads CASSHPGGEETQYF. In nucleotides, the CDR3 is TGTGCCAGCAGCCACCCGGGAGGGGAGGAGACCCAGTACTTC.

This clone is a singleton in its sample. The chain employs TRBV21-1 and TRBJ2-7; the D call TRBD2 from the table was never checked on the DNA. TRBV21-1 counts as a pseudogene. The CDR3 totals 14 residues. CDR3 DNA sequence: TGTGCCAGCAGCCGGCCGCGGGGGGATTACGAGCAGTACTTC. Amino acids: CASSRPRGDYEQYF.

The chain recombines TRBV7-2 with TRBJ2-5; 8 bases are shared with TRBD2. Germline V gene data show CDR1 as SGHTA and CDR2 as FQGNSA. After removal of 4 bases from V and 5 bases from J, the junction contained 9 bases not matched to a gene. CDR3 size: 15 residues. The CDR3 loop is CASSYTAGDGETQYF. CDR3 bases: TGTGCCAGCAGCTACACAGCGGGGGATGGGGAGACCCAGTACTTC.

This sequence joins TRBV9 and TRBJ2-1; 10 bases agree with TRBD2. Germline assignment: CDR1 SGDLS and CDR2 YYNGEE. The CDR3 covers 15 residues. Losses at the gene ends were 2 bases for V and 3 bases for J; bases not matched to a gene: 2. CDR3 nucleotides: TGTGCCAGCAGCGTTAGCGGGGGGATCTACAATGAGCAGTTCTTC. Its protein product is CASSVSGGIYNEQFF.

The genes are TRBV6-5 and TRBJ1-3; D remains ambiguous. Germline loops: CDR1 MNHEY, CDR2 SVGAGI. CDR3 length: 15 amino acids. The germline V and J ends were trimmed by 4 bases and 0 bases, with 10 bases remaining between them. The DNA of the CDR3 is TGTGCCAGCAGTTCTACTCGGGGCTCTGGAAACACCATATATTTT. It is translated as CASSSTRGSGNTIYF.

The V call is TRBV5-4, the J call TRBJ2-2; the D gene is possibly TRBD1 (5 bases). Germline V gene lookup returns CDR1 SGHNT and CDR2 YYREEE (reference sequence). The CDR3 extends over 16 amino acids. Trimming removed 4 bases from V and 2 bases from J, with 15 bases in between. CDR3 region: CASSPGRVFNTGELFF. CDR3 coding DNA: TGTGCCAGCAGCCCCGGCAGGGTGTTTAACACCGGGGAGCTGTTTTTT.

This clone was detected a few times. This CDR3 reads CASSRTGSGYEQYF. For the CDR3, the DNA is TGCGCCAGCAGCCGGACAGGGTCCGGCTACGAGCAGTACTTC. The chain has TRBV5-1 and TRBJ2-7; 8 bases are a match to TRBD1. CDR3 length: 14 residues. Germline-derived CDR1 and CDR2 are SGHRS and YFSETQ. Trimming took 4 bases from V and 3 from J; bases not matched to a gene: 6.

The CDR3 sequence: CASSYGQGGYGYTF. Here the CDR3 DNA reads TGTGCCAGCAGTTACGGACAGGGGGGGTATGGCTACACCTTC. This sequence joins TRBV6-5 and TRBJ1-2; 10 bases agree with TRBD1. With 2 bases clipped from V and 5 bases from J, the junction kept 2 bases outside the gene matches. Germline V CDR1 and CDR2: MNHEY, SVGAGI. This CDR3 comprises 14 residues.

This clone was observed a single time. The chain links TRBV19 to TRBJ2-7; no clear D. The germline V and J ends were trimmed by 3 bases and 1 base, with 10 bases remaining between them. This CDR3 has 14 residues. In germline, CDR1 is LNHDA, CDR2 SQIVND (reference sequence). The DNA of the CDR3 is TGTGCCAGTAGTATTATATTCAGATCCTACGAGCAGTACTTC. This sequence encodes CASSIIFRSYEQYF.

The J gene is TRBJ1-4, the V gene TRBV5-1; no clear D gene. Germline V gene sequence: CDR1 SGHRS, CDR2 YFSETQ. Trimming pared 0 bases from V and 5 bases from J, leaving 8 bases between. The CDR3 runs 14 residues. CDR3 bases: TGCGCCAGCAGCTTGGACGGAGGAAATGAAAAACTGTTTTTT. This codes for CASSLDGGNEKLFF.

Details on this clone: The sample carries other DNA sequences with the same CDR3. The chain carries TRBV12-3 or TRBV12-4 and TRBJ1-1, with 7 bases that match TRBD1. The CDR3 spans 13 residues. V shed 5 bases, J shed 4 bases, and the junction held 4 bases outside the gene matches. The CDR3 nucleotides are TGTGCCAGCAGTAGACAGGGAGGCACTGAAGCTTTCTTT. As protein: CASSRQGGTEAFF.

This rearrangement joins TRBV6-6 to TRBJ2-7; TRBD1 aligns across 7 bases. V dropped 8 bases and J dropped 2; count of bases not matched to a gene: 9. CDR3 size: 14 residues. In germline, CDR1 is MNHNY, CDR2 SVGAGI (reference sequence). CDR3 coding DNA: TGTGCCAGCGTGGAACAGGGGAATCCCTACGAGCAGTACTTC. Protein sequence: CASVEQGNPYEQYF.

Only one count was recorded for this clone. The chain links TRBV23-1 to TRBJ1-5; 11 nucleotides agree with TRBD1. TRBV23-1 is annotated as an ORF whose role is uncertain. J was trimmed by 0 bases and V by 1 base; bases with no gene match: 20. The CDR3 runs to 23 residues. CDR3 loop: CASSQLYGTGGIFLSHSNQPQHF. The DNA of the CDR3 is TGCGCCAGCAGTCAATTATACGGGACAGGGGGGATCTTTTTGTCCCATAGCAATCAGCCCCAGCATTTT.

A word on this clone: The junction departs from germline at one end; a sequencing error may be responsible. The chain couples TRBV12-3 or TRBV12-4 to TRBJ2-3; 10 positions agree with TRBD2. This CDR3 has 13 residues. CDR3 DNA sequence: TGTGCCAGCAGTCGCCATAGCGGGGGGCTATCCGATTTT. Amino acids: CASSRHSGGLSDF.

The V and J genes are TRBV6-5 and TRBJ2-7; possibly TRBD2 for D (7 bases). The germline V gene encodes CDR1 MNHEY and CDR2 SVGAGI. The V gene lost 7 bases and the J gene lost 0 bases, with 16 bases spanning the gap. The CDR3 runs 15 residues. The CDR3 nucleotides read TGTGCCAGCAAAGGGGGGGCAGATAGCTCCTACGAGCAGTACTTC. Encoded protein: CASKGGADSSYEQYF.

The chain combines TRBV5-1 with TRBJ2-2; 11 positions agree with TRBD2. Germline lookup yields CDR1 SGHRS and CDR2 YFSETQ. V trimming: 6 bases; J trimming: 1 base; junction bases outside the gene matches: 5. This CDR3 has 16 residues. CDR3 protein: CASTLGLAGNTGELFF. The CDR3 DNA reads TGCGCCAGCACTCTCGGACTAGCGGGGAACACCGGGGAGCTGTTTTTT.

In its sample, this clone was seen a few times. The V gene is TRBV2, the J gene TRBJ1-1; D unclear. V was clipped by 7 bases and J by 6 bases, with 12 bases between them. CDR3 size: 12 residues. The germline CDR1 and CDR2 sequences are SNHLY and FYNNEI. The CDR3 sequence is CASIPSPAEAFF. The CDR3 DNA follows: TGTGCCAGCATCCCTAGTCCCGCTGAAGCTTTCTTT.

This chain uses TRBV19 with TRBJ2-7; 8 bases align to TRBD1. Unmatched junction bases numbered 8, after V lost 5 bases and J lost 2 bases. The CDR3 has 15 amino acids. Germline lookup yields CDR1 LNHDA and CDR2 SQIVND (reference sequence). CDR3 DNA: TGTGCCAGTAGTTCCCCAGGGGGCCATCCCTACGAGCAGTACTTC. It is translated as CASSSPGGHPYEQYF.

V and J are TRBV27 and TRBJ2-5; 10 bases map to TRBD1. This CDR3 has 17 residues. Unmatched junction bases numbered 11, after V lost 2 bases and J lost 5 bases. Germline assignment: CDR1 MNHEY and CDR2 SMNVEV (reference sequence). The CDR3 spells CASSLGPGTGADETQYF. The CDR3, as DNA: TGTGCCAGCAGTTTAGGCCCCGGGACAGGGGCAGACGAGACCCAGTACTTC.

This chain joins TRBV5-1 and TRBJ1-3; 7 bases agree with TRBD1. This CDR3 has 14 residues. V trimming: 7 bases; J trimming: 2 bases; junction bases outside the gene matches: 6. Germline loops: CDR1 SGHRS, CDR2 YFSETQ. DNA of the CDR3: TGCGCCAGCGGCAAAGGGGGCACTGGAAACACCATATATTTT. Translation: CASGKGGTGNTIYF.